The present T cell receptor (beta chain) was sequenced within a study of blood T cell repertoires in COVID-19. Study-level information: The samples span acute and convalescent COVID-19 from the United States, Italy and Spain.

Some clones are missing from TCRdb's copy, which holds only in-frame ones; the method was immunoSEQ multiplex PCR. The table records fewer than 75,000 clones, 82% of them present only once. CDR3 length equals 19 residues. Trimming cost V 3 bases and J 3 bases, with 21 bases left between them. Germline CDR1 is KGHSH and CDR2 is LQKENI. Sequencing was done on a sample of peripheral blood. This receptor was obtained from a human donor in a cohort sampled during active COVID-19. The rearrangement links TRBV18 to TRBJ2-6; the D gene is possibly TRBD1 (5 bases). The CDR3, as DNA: TGTGCCAGCTCACCTACTAAGCAGGGTACCCCTATTGGGGCCAACGTCCTGACTTTC. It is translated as CASSPTKQGTPIGANVLTF.